One and the same sample provided the 15 T cell receptor beta chains below, sequenced in a study of T-cell reconstitution after alpha-beta-depleted transplantation in children (TCRdb year 2016). Receptors were amplified or captured by PCR. TCRdb names Illumina HiSeq 2500 as the instrument used. To normalize quantification of the TCRbeta repertoire, the TCR libraries were built with molecular barcoding that relied on unique molecular identifiers. In-frame beta chains were kept once TCRdb had trimmed the public reads at Q25 with fastp and called clones with MiXCR. Every CDR3 protein is listed once, alongside the most common genes and DNA of its rows. The sample profile shows roughly 300,000 distinct CDR3 sequences; 9.9% of them were found once. Of the sample, roughly a tenth falls within the top ten clones. The starting material was PBMCs from the stem cell graft donor, obtained from the stem cell graft. These receptors were taken from a human donor who donated a stem cell graft to a child with SCID.

The J gene is TRBJ1-6, the V gene TRBV10-3; weak D call: TRBD1 (5 bases). There are 14 residues in the CDR3. Trimming took 6 bases from V and 10 from J, leaving 16 bases between them. The germline V gene encodes CDR1 ENHRY and CDR2 SYGVKD. The DNA of the CDR3 is TGTGCCATCAGGACGGACACGTCCGGCTCACCCCTCCACTTT. Translation gives CAIRTDTSGSPLHF.

This chain links TRBV12-3 or TRBV12-4 with TRBJ2-1; D is unclear. V lost 0 bases to trimming and J lost 5 bases, with 5 bases between them. The CDR3 runs 13 residues. As DNA, the CDR3 is TGTGCCAGCAGTTTAGCCCCAAACAATGAGCAGTTCTTC. It codes for CASSLAPNNEQFF.

This chain links TRBV20-1 with TRBJ2-7, with a possible D match to TRBD1 (5 bases). V lost 1 base, J lost 1 base, and 11 bases lay in between. This CDR3 contains 14 residues. CDR1 is DFQATT and CDR2 is SNEGSKA in the germline V gene (reference sequence). CDR3 sequence reads: CSARVRGHSYEQYF. CDR3 bases: TGCAGTGCTAGAGTCAGAGGACATTCCTACGAGCAGTACTTC.

This clonotype was counted between two and nine times. The V gene is TRBV7-9, the J gene TRBJ2-7, with TRBD1 as a possible D gene (6 bases). The germline gives CDR1 SEHNR, CDR2 FQNEAQ (reference sequence). The CDR3 length is 17 residues. Trimming shortened V by 7 bases and J by 2 bases, and 24 bases separated the two germline ends. The CDR3 DNA is TGTGCCAGCAACGAAGATATACCGGGACACCATCCCTACGAGCAGTACTTC. It codes for CASNEDIPGHHPYEQYF. The whole variable domain, filled in from reference TRBV7-9 and TRBJ2-7, reads DTGVSQNPRHKITKRGQNVTFRCDPISEHNRLYWYRQTLGQGPEFLTYFQNEAQLEKSRLLSDRFSAERPKGSFSTLEIQRTEQGDSAMYLCASNEDIPGHHPYEQYFGPGTRLTVT.

V usage is TRBV29-1 and J usage is TRBJ2-4; TRBD1 aligns across 9 bases. V shed 6 bases, J shed 7 bases, and the junction held 10 bases outside the gene matches. The CDR3 length is 14 residues. Germline CDR1 and CDR2: SQVTM and ANQGSEA. CDR3 sequence: CSVQGQGWRNIQYF. CDR3 bases: TGCAGCGTCCAAGGACAGGGGTGGAGGAACATTCAGTACTTC.

Concerning this clonotype itself: An end of the junction differs from the germline gene, which may be a read error. J is TRBJ1-1 and V is TRBV7-9; D uncertain. The CDR3 totals 17 residues. Germline V CDR1 and CDR2: SEHNR, FQNEAQ (reference sequence). The CDR3 spells CAISPGLLCSANTEAFF. CDR3 nucleotides: TGTGCCATCAGCCCCGGACTCCTCTGCTCGGCGAACACTGAAGCTTTCTTT.

In DNA, the CDR3 is TGTGCCAGCACCGCGACTAGCGGGGGGGCGGACACCGGGGAGCTGTTTTTT. Its protein is CASTATSGGADTGELFF. The chain carries TRBV12-3 or TRBV12-4 and TRBJ2-2, with 14 nucleotides matching TRBD2. Trimming removed 7 bases from V and 3 bases from J; junction bases left unmatched: 7. This CDR3 spans 17 amino acids.

V and J are TRBV7-9 and TRBJ2-5, with 7 nucleotides matching TRBD2. The CDR3 consists of 17 residues. The germline V gene has CDR1 SEHNR and CDR2 FQNEAQ (reference sequence). Losses at the gene ends were 1 base for V and 0 bases for J; bases not matched to a gene: 8. Here the CDR3 reads CASSLERGGTYQETQYF. CDR3 DNA sequence: TGTGCCAGCAGCTTAGAGCGGGGTGGGACGTACCAAGAGACCCAGTACTTC.

Only a few counts were recorded for this clonotype. CDR3 protein: CASSPTGHPYGYTF. Here the CDR3 DNA reads TGTGCCAGCAGTCCAACGGGACATCCCTATGGCTACACCTTC. The chain links TRBV12-3 or TRBV12-4 to TRBJ1-2, with D tentatively TRBD1 (6 bases). The CDR3 is 14 amino acids. The ends were cut back, 5 bases at V and 4 bases at J, with 14 bases in the middle.

This clonotype was observed a few times. The rearrangement joins TRBV5-1 to TRBJ1-4; D gene ambiguous. Trimming left V 0 bases short and J 0 bases short, with 9 bases between. The CDR3 sequence is 16 residues long. Germline loops: CDR1 SGHRS, CDR2 YFSETQ. CDR3 protein: CASSLGTLATNEKLFF. The CDR3 DNA reads TGCGCCAGCAGCTTGGGGACGCTTGCAACTAATGAAAAACTGTTTTTT.

The rearrangement uses TRBV5-8 and TRBJ2-7, with 9 nucleotides matching TRBD1. The V gene's germline CDR1 is SGHTS and CDR2 YDEGEE. V trimming: 2 bases; J trimming: 3 bases; junction bases outside the gene matches: 6. The length of the CDR3 is 15 residues. The CDR3: CASSLPGQGHYEQYF. CDR3 coding DNA: TGTGCCAGCAGCTTACCGGGACAGGGACACTACGAGCAGTACTTC.

The V call is TRBV19, the J call TRBJ1-1, with D possibly TRBD1 on 5 matching bases. Trimming took 10 bases from V and 11 from J, leaving 23 bases between them. The germline gives CDR1 LNHDA, CDR2 SQIVND (reference sequence). The CDR3 has 13 amino acids. The CDR3 loop reads CATSIRQGRGAFF. CDR3 DNA: TGTGCCACCTCCATCCGGCAGGGCCGTGGGGCTTTCTTT.

The chain employs TRBV6-1 and TRBJ2-1; 8 nucleotides line up with TRBD2. After removal of 5 bases from V and 3 bases from J, the junction contained 9 bases not matched to a gene. Germline V gene lookup returns CDR1 MNHNS and CDR2 SASEGT. This CDR3 is built from 16 residues. CDR3 sequence reads: CASSPPTGGFYNEQFF. In DNA, the CDR3 is TGTGCCAGCAGTCCACCCACGGGGGGGTTCTACAATGAGCAGTTCTTC.

Remarks on this clonotype: The junction departs from the called germline gene at one end, perhaps through a read error. The chain combines TRBV25-1 with TRBJ2-1; D remains ambiguous. The CDR3 is 16 amino acids. CDR1 is MGHDK and CDR2 is SYGVNS in the germline V gene. The chain's CDR3 is CASSGSVFSSYSEQFF. The CDR3 bases are TGTGCCAGCAGTGGCTCTGTTTTTAGCTCCTACAGTGAGCAGTTCTTC.

This clonotype was detected many times. V usage is TRBV3-1 and J usage is TRBJ2-2, with D unclear. The CDR3 has 13 amino acids. CDR1 is LGHDT and CDR2 is YNNKEL in the germline V gene (reference sequence). V was cut by 4 bases and J by 3 bases, with 6 bases left in between. The CDR3 DNA sequence: TGTGCCAGCAGCCCCAGAGACACCGGGGAGCTGTTTTTT. Translating gives CASSPRDTGELFF.